A single sample is the source of the 5 T cell receptor beta chains below, sequenced in a study of regulatory T cells in long-lasting Graves disease. Time point meaning: persistent/refractory GD, antithyroid drugs over 5 years with positive TRAb. Preparation of the TCR library used RNA extracted from PBMCs. For TCR beta, libraries came from iRepertoire HTBI primers and Arm-PCR of CDR3 regions. Via MiXCR, TCRdb re-called the multiplex PCR reads, giving one row per CDR3 protein. The sample has around 460,000 distinct CDR3 sequences; 20% to 25% are singletons. The starting material was peripheral blood mononuclear cells (PBMCs), obtained when the disease was refractory, from a patient treated with antithyroid drugs. Receptor source: a female donor with Graves disease.

This rearrangement joins TRBV10-3 to TRBJ1-4; 7 positions match TRBD1. The length of the CDR3 is 15 residues. The J segment lost 7 bases and the V segment lost 2 bases, leaving 7 bases of the junction unmatched. CDR1 is ENHRY, CDR2 SYGVKD, per germline. The CDR3 sequence is CAISEDRGPGEKLFF. The CDR3 DNA reads as TGTGCCATCAGTGAGGATAGGGGGCCGGGTGAAAAACTGTTTTTT.

A word on this clonotype: Sequence at one end of the junction differs from germline and may be a read error. The V gene is TRBV28, the J gene TRBJ1-1; the D gene is possibly TRBD1 (5 bases). Germline V gene lookup returns CDR1 MDHEN and CDR2 SYDVKM. CDR3 length: 13 amino acids. The CDR3: CASSLSGSTEAFF. Written as DNA, the CDR3 is TGTGCCAGCAGCTTATCAGGGAGTACTGAAGCTTTCTTT.

This clonotype turned up a few times. The chain joins TRBV3-1 to TRBJ2-7, with no clear D. CDR1 LGHDT and CDR2 YNNKEL come from the germline V gene (reference sequence). The CDR3 has 13 amino acids. Trimming cost V 1 base and J 5 bases, with 9 bases left between them. The CDR3 region has the DNA TGTGCCAGCAGCCAAGGTGACACTGACGAGCAGTACTTC. Its translation is CASSQGDTDEQYF.

The chain carries TRBV18 and TRBJ1-1; D is possibly TRBD1 (5 bases). V dropped 6 bases and J dropped 4 bases, with 12 bases sitting between them. The length of the CDR3 is 13 residues. Per the germline V gene, CDR1 is KGHSH and CDR2 is LQKENI. CDR3 in DNA: TGTGCCAGCTCTCGAGGGGCCCTCACTGAAGCTTTCTTT. The encoded protein is CASSRGALTEAFF.

CDR3 DNA sequence: TGTGCCAGCTCACCAGGTGACAGGAGTATCGTCTACACCTTC. This translates into CASSPGDRSIVYTF. The chain uses TRBV18 and TRBJ1-2; D may be TRBD1 (6 bases). The CDR3 is 14 amino acids. Germline assignment: CDR1 KGHSH and CDR2 LQKENI. V lost 2 bases, J lost 10 bases, and 17 bases lay in between. Full variable domain (outside the CDR3, taken from reference TRBV18 and TRBJ1-2): NAGVMQNPRHLVRRRGQEARLRCSPMKGHSHVYWYRQLPEEGLKFMVYLQKENIIDESGMPKERFSAEFPKEGPSILRIQQVVRGDSAAYFCASSPGDRSIVYTFGSGTRLTVV.